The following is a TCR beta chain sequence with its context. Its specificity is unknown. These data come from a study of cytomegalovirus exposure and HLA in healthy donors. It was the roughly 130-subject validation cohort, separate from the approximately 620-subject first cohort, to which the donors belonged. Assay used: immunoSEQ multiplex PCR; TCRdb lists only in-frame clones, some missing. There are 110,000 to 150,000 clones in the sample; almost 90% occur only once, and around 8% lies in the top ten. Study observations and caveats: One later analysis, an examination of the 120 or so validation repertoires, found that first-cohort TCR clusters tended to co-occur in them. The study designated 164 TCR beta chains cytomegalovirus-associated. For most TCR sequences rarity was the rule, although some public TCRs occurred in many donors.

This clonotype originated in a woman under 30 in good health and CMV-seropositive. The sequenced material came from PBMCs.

DNA for the CDR3: TGCGCCAGCAGCTCGGGACAGGGGGCGGGCACCGGGGAGCTGTTTTTT. It encodes CASSSGQGAGTGELFF. The chain employs TRBV5-1 and TRBJ2-2; TRBD1 agrees at 12 bases. The germline gives CDR1 SGHRS, CDR2 YFSETQ. Trimming removed 3 bases from V and 4 bases from J; junction bases left unmatched: 4. This CDR3 is built from 16 residues.